In this sample, the clone carrying this T cell receptor beta chain turned up once. The data originate from a study of blood T cell repertoires in COVID-19. Across the whole study: Nucleic acid was either cDNA or gDNA, and it came from T cells, B-cell-depleted T cells, or PBMCs.

V was clipped by 3 bases and J by 3 bases; unmatched bases: 19. This CDR3 region has 18 residues. CDR1 and CDR2 (germline): DFQATT, SNEGSKA (reference sequence). Per the original data handling: How many nucleated cells were present was estimated from reference gene primer amplification. Sequenced by immunoSEQ multiplex PCR; TCRdb stores in-frame clones only, minus some. The DNA was the basis for D and trimming; V, J and clone size are from that table. The data contain 200,000 to 250,000 clones, roughly 83% of them singletons. The sample comprised peripheral blood. The chain employs TRBV20-1 and TRBJ1-1; 7 bases match TRBD1. The TCR comes from a woman of 80 years or more with COVID-19, enrolled during active disease. CDR3 in DNA: TGCAGTGCTAGTCACCCCCCTCGACAGGGAGGAAGGGACACTGAAGCTTTCTTT. This gives the protein CSASHPPRQGGRDTEAFF.